The 6 T cell receptor beta chains listed next were all sequenced from one sample in a study of human T cells and chemical hapten exposure (dated by TCRdb to the early 2020s). Libraries were built with RACE. The sequencing machine was a NextSeq 500. Clones were called with MiXCR by TCRdb after fastp trimmed the public reads at Q25, and only in-frame beta chains were retained. Each record represents a unique CDR3 protein, reported with the most common genes and DNA among its rows. This sample is represented by tens of thousands of distinct CDR3 sequences; about 10% of them were singletons. The top ten clones comprise about 4.2% of the sample. The time point label corresponds to: patch test 1, 2 weeks after DPC sensitization. The treatment or condition label, as the study defines it: therapeutic diphenylcyclopropenone sensitization with weekly scalp DPC. The sample here was whole blood, taken in connection with sensitization to the hapten diphenylcyclopropenone (DPC). The receptor source for this set is a woman aged 50 to 65 with alopecia areata. Some clones in this sample may be carry-over from other donors' samples.

This clonotype was observed a handful of times. This rearrangement joins TRBV27 to TRBJ1-4; D perhaps matches TRBD1 (5 bases). Germline V lookup: CDR1 MNHEY, CDR2 SMNVEV (reference sequence). The CDR3 length is 15 residues. Deletions cut 3 bases from V and 2 bases from J, with 10 bases between. This chain's CDR3 is CASSFVWGTNEKLFF. CDR3 DNA: TGTGCCAGCAGTTTTGTATGGGGCACTAATGAAAAACTGTTTTTT.

This clonotype showed up many times. V and J are TRBV29-1 and TRBJ2-1; tentatively, D is TRBD2 (6 bases). CDR3 length: 14 residues. Per germline, CDR1 SQVTM and CDR2 ANQGSEA. Trimming shortened V by 6 bases and J by 4 bases, and 16 bases separated the two germline ends. The CDR3 DNA reads as TGCAGCGTGCCGAGGAGGGGCGAATACAATGAGCAGTTCTTC. Protein sequence: CSVPRRGEYNEQFF.

This chain uses TRBV2 with TRBJ1-1; D is possibly TRBD1 (5 bases). The germline V and J ends were trimmed by 8 bases and 0 bases, with 13 bases remaining between them. The CDR3 extends over 14 amino acids. Germline assignment: CDR1 SNHLY and CDR2 FYNNEI. CDR3 sequence: CASGQGLMNTEAFF. As DNA, the CDR3 is TGTGCCAGCGGGCAGGGCCTCATGAACACTGAAGCTTTCTTT.

This clonotype was seen a handful of times. This sequence joins TRBV18 and TRBJ2-7; 9 positions match TRBD1. CDR3 length: 16 amino acids. Germline values: CDR1 KGHSH, CDR2 LQKENI. J lost 5 bases, V lost 1 base, and 9 bases had no gene match. CDR3 coding DNA: TGTGCCAGCTCACCACTAGGTCTTAGGACAGGGGACGAGCAGTACTTC. Encoded protein: CASSPLGLRTGDEQYF.

This clonotype was seen more than once but under ten times. This rearrangement joins TRBV18 to TRBJ2-5, with D hard to call. Germline loops: CDR1 KGHSH, CDR2 LQKENI. The CDR3 extends over 13 amino acids. The ends were cut back, 0 bases at V and 4 bases at J, with 6 bases in the middle. CDR3 sequence (DNA): TGTGCCAGCTCACCACCGGTTGTAGAGACCCAGTACTTC. Translating it yields CASSPPVVETQYF.

This clonotype was picked up many times. This rearrangement joins TRBV2 to TRBJ1-3, with 7 positions matching TRBD1. From germline, CDR1 is SNHLY and CDR2 FYNNEI. This CDR3 comprises 14 residues. J gave up 3 bases and V 5 bases, and 4 bases lay outside the gene matches. The CDR3 sequence: CASSPTGDGNTIYF. DNA of the CDR3: TGTGCCAGCAGTCCCACAGGGGATGGAAACACCATATATTTT. The full variable domain, in which reference TRBV2 and TRBJ1-3 provide the parts outside the CDR3, is EPEVTQTPSHQVTQMGQEVILRCVPISNHLYFYWYRQILGQKVEFLVSFYNNEISEKSEIFDDQFSVERPDGSNFTLKIRSTKLEDSAMYFCASSPTGDGNTIYFGEGSWLTVV.